A single sample is the source of the 22 T cell receptor beta chains below, sequenced in a study of blood T cell repertoires in COVID-19. Clones were sequenced by immunoSEQ multiplex PCR, and TCRdb holds only the in-frame ones, with some missing. The data show around 52,000 clones, roughly 87% seen once. The sequencing input was peripheral blood. These receptors all come from a woman older than 75 with COVID-19, enrolled during active disease.

The V gene is TRBV19, the J gene TRBJ2-7, with TRBD2 as a possible D gene (5 bases). Germline-derived CDR1 and CDR2 are LNHDA and SQIVND (reference sequence). V was clipped by 4 bases and J by 5 bases, with 18 bases between them. This CDR3 has 15 amino acids. CDR3 in amino acids: CASSRRTATKDEQYF. The CDR3 bases are TGTGCCAGTAGTAGGAGGACGGCTACGAAGGACGAGCAGTACTTC.

The rearrangement links TRBV28 to TRBJ1-2; maybe TRBD1 (6 bases). CDR1 is MDHEN, CDR2 SYDVKM, per germline. V lost 7 bases to trimming and J lost 8 bases, with 17 bases between them. This CDR3 comprises 13 residues. The CDR3 spells CASTLREGGGYTF. As DNA, the CDR3 is TGTGCCAGCACCCTCAGGGAGGGGGGAGGCTACACCTTC.

The chain links TRBV7-9 to TRBJ1-2; the D gene is possibly TRBD1 (6 bases). This CDR3 is built from 14 residues. Germline CDR1 and CDR2: SEHNR and FQNEAQ (reference sequence). V was clipped by 7 bases and J by 5 bases, with 17 bases between them. The CDR3 coding sequence is TGTGCCAGCACCCCGCCAGGGGTATTGTATGGCTACACCTTC. Translated: CASTPPGVLYGYTF.

V gene TRBV30 combines with J gene TRBJ1-2, with TRBD1 identical over 7 bases. The germline V gene encodes CDR1 GTSNPN and CDR2 SVGIG (reference sequence). The V and J ends lost 4 bases and 4 bases, in that order; junction bases with no gene match: 9. CDR3 length: 14 residues. The CDR3 region has the DNA TGTGCCTGGAACAACAGGGGATATGGCTATGGCTACACCTTC. Protein sequence: CAWNNRGYGYGYTF.

This chain joins TRBV2 and TRBJ1-6, with 8 bases lining up with TRBD1. Germline values: CDR1 SNHLY, CDR2 FYNNEI. V shed 5 bases and J 5 bases; nucleotides not matched to a gene: 5. This CDR3 spans 15 amino acids. The CDR3 region has the DNA TGTGCCAGCAGTACAACAGGGGGTAATAATTCACCCCTCCACTTT. The encoded protein is CASSTTGGNNSPLHF. Using reference TRBV2 and TRBJ1-6 for the parts outside the CDR3, the full variable domain is EPEVTQTPSHQVTQMGQEVILRCVPISNHLYFYWYRQILGQKVEFLVSFYNNEISEKSEIFDDQFSVERPDGSNFTLKIRSTKLEDSAMYFCASSTTGGNNSPLHFGNGTRLTVT.

V is TRBV9 and J is TRBJ1-3; possibly TRBD1 for D (5 bases). The length of the CDR3 is 12 residues. Germline V gives CDR1 SGDLS, CDR2 YYNGEE. The ends were cut back, 3 bases at V and 9 bases at J, with 10 bases in the middle. DNA of the CDR3: TGTGCCAGCAGCGAGGGGCCGGGCACCATATATTTT. Its protein is CASSEGPGTIYF.

J is TRBJ1-2 and V is TRBV2; the match to TRBD1 covers 9 bases. The CDR3 consists of 13 residues. CDR1 is SNHLY, CDR2 FYNNEI, per germline. Losses at the gene ends were 2 bases for V and 13 bases for J; bases not matched to a gene: 8. The CDR3 region is CASSENLGQGFTF. The CDR3 coding sequence is TGTGCCAGCAGTGAAAATTTAGGACAGGGGTTCACCTTC.

The chain carries TRBV19 and TRBJ1-6, with TRBD1 as a possible D gene (5 bases). V was trimmed by 6 bases and J by 5 bases, leaving 14 bases between them. This CDR3 region has 15 residues. Germline CDR1 and CDR2: LNHDA and SQIVND (reference sequence). This chain's CDR3 is CASSLRTPNNSPLHF. CDR3 nucleotide sequence: TGTGCCAGTAGCCTCCGGACACCTAATAATTCACCCCTCCACTTT.

This chain links TRBV5-4 with TRBJ2-2; TRBD1 agrees at 10 bases. CDR1 and CDR2 (germline): SGHNT, YYREEE (reference sequence). This CDR3 has 17 residues. V shed 4 bases, J shed 5 bases, and the junction held 11 bases outside the gene matches. In DNA form, the CDR3 reads TGTGCCAGCAGCACCAGGACAGGGGGATCCAAAACCGGGGAGCTGTTTTTT. Translated, it gives CASSTRTGGSKTGELFF. Using reference TRBV5-4 and TRBJ2-2 for the parts outside the CDR3, the full variable domain is ETGVTQSPTHLIKTRGQQVTLRCSSQSGHNTVSWYQQALGQGPQFIFQYYREEENGRGNFPPRFSGLQFPNYSSELNVNALELDDSALYLCASSTRTGGSKTGELFFGEGSRLTVL.

V is TRBV6-5 and J is TRBJ1-2, with 7 bases identical to TRBD1. The V and J ends lost 7 bases and 4 bases, in that order; junction bases with no gene match: 9. Germline CDR1 reads MNHEY; CDR2 reads SVGAGI. The CDR3 runs 14 residues. As DNA, the CDR3 is TGTGCCAGCACACACAGGGGCCCCTTCTATGGCTACACCTTC. Translated: CASTHRGPFYGYTF.

The chain employs TRBV2 and TRBJ2-1, with TRBD2 matching over 12 bases. This CDR3 is built from 15 residues. Per germline, CDR1 SNHLY and CDR2 FYNNEI. V was clipped by 3 bases and J by 6 bases; unmatched bases: 3. CDR3 nucleotide sequence: TGTGCCAGCAGTGATTGGACTAGCGGGATCAATGAGCAGTTCTTC. Translating gives CASSDWTSGINEQFF.

J is TRBJ1-1 and V is TRBV6-1, with D unclear. Germline V gives CDR1 MNHNS, CDR2 SASEGT. The CDR3 has 16 amino acids. V shed 3 bases and J shed 1 base, with 15 bases lying between them. The CDR3 DNA reads TGTGCCAGCAGTGATCGTTGGATAGACAAGAACACTGAAGCTTTCTTT. Translating it yields CASSDRWIDKNTEAFF.

The CDR3 reads CASSHPGGGTEAFF. CDR3 nucleotides: TGCGCCAGCAGCCATCCCGGGGGGGGCACTGAAGCTTTCTTT. This chain links TRBV4-1 with TRBJ1-1; possible D gene TRBD1, 5 bases. The V gene lost 3 bases and the J gene lost 4 bases, with 12 bases spanning the gap. The germline CDR1 and CDR2 sequences are MGHRA and YSYEKL. This CDR3 has 14 residues.

The chain recombines TRBV3-1 (or the pseudogene TRBV3-2) with TRBJ1-2, with 12 bases lining up with TRBD1. J was trimmed by 6 bases and V by 1 base; bases with no gene match: 6. This CDR3 has 16 residues. The germline gives CDR1 LGHDT, CDR2 YNNKEL (reference sequence). CDR3 in amino acids: CASSQARGQGAHGYTF. CDR3 DNA: TGTGCCAGCAGCCAAGCTCGGGGACAGGGGGCTCATGGCTACACCTTC.

This chain joins TRBV21-1 and TRBJ1-2; the D segment call TRBD1 is taken from the table without a DNA check. TRBV21-1 is a known pseudogene. There are 14 residues in the CDR3. In nucleotides, the CDR3 is TGTGCCAGCAGGCCGGGACAGGGGGCGAAGGGCTACACCTTC. Translated: CASRPGQGAKGYTF.

A few counts support this clone. The gene calls are TRBV2 and TRBJ1-4; the D gene is possibly TRBD1 (6 bases). The V gene's germline CDR1 is SNHLY and CDR2 FYNNEI. This CDR3 has 15 amino acids. V was shortened by 6 bases and J by 7 bases, with 18 bases between the two germline ends. CDR3 residues: CASSPPRGWGEKLFF. The CDR3 DNA reads as TGTGCCAGCAGCCCTCCCAGGGGCTGGGGTGAAAAACTGTTTTTT.

The chain carries TRBV28 and TRBJ2-2; TRBD2 matches at 11 bases. The CDR3 length is 14 residues. The germline CDR1 and CDR2 sequences are MDHEN and SYDVKM. Trimming at V came to 5 bases and at J to 5 bases, leaving 1 base not matched to a gene. The CDR3 DNA reads TGTGCCAGCAGTCGACTAGCGGGGACCGGGGAGCTGTTTTTT. Protein product: CASSRLAGTGELFF.

The chain links TRBV10-3 to TRBJ2-1; 10 nucleotides align to TRBD1. CDR1 ENHRY and CDR2 SYGVKD come from the germline V gene. V was pared by 7 bases and J by 7 bases, with 10 bases of the junction left unmatched. This CDR3 is built from 15 residues. The CDR3 DNA is TGTGCCATCAAGGAATCGGGACAGGGGAAGAATGAGCAGTTCTTC. Translation gives CAIKESGQGKNEQFF.

V usage is TRBV19 and J usage is TRBJ1-3; D not resolved. Trimming took off 5 bases at V and 0 bases at J, with 8 bases between the two ends. Germline-derived CDR1 and CDR2 are LNHDA and SQIVND (reference sequence). This CDR3 is 14 amino acids long. The CDR3 sequence: CASSAGPSGNTIYF. The DNA for the CDR3 is TGTGCCAGTAGTGCAGGCCCCTCTGGAAACACCATATATTTT.

This clone is a singleton in its sample. This chain connects TRBV19 to TRBJ1-6; TRBD1 matches 11 bases. J was trimmed by 6 bases and V by 6 bases; bases with no gene match: 7. Per germline, CDR1 LNHDA and CDR2 SQIVND (reference sequence). This CDR3 is 16 amino acids long. CDR3 protein: CASRRGGTGGNSPLHF. The CDR3 nucleotides are TGTGCCAGTAGGAGGGGCGGGACAGGGGGTAATTCACCCCTCCACTTT.

The sample holds one count of this clone. This sequence joins TRBV18 and TRBJ2-1, with TRBD1 identical over 7 bases. Trimming took 6 bases from V and 4 from J; bases not matched to a gene: 9. Germline V gene sequence: CDR1 KGHSH, CDR2 LQKENI. The CDR3 totals 15 residues. The chain's CDR3 is CASSQQGQVYNEQFF. In DNA, the CDR3 is TGTGCCAGCTCCCAGCAAGGACAGGTATACAATGAGCAGTTCTTC.

The chain has TRBV12-3 or TRBV12-4 and TRBJ1-2; 7 bases map to TRBD1. The CDR3 has 12 residues. The ends lost 5 bases at V and 4 bases at J; junction bases unmatched: 1. The CDR3 DNA sequence: TGTGCCAGCAGTAGGGGGCTCTATGGCTACACCTTC. This codes for CASSRGLYGYTF.